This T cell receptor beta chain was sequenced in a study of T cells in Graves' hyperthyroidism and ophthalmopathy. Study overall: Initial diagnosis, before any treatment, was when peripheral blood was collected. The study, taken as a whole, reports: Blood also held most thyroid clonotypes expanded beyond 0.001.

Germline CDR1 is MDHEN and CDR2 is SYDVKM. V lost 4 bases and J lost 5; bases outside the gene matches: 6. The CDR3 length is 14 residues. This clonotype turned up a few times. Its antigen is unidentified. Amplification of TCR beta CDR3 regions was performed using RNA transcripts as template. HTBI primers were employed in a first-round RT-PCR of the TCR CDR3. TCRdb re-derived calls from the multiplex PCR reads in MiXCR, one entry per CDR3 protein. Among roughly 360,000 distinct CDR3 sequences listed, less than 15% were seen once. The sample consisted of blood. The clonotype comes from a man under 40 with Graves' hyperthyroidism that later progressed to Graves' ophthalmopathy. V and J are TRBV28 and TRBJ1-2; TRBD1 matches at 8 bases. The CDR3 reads CASSSPGQEYGYTF. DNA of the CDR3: TGTGCCAGCAGTTCGCCGGGACAGGAGTATGGCTACACCTTC.